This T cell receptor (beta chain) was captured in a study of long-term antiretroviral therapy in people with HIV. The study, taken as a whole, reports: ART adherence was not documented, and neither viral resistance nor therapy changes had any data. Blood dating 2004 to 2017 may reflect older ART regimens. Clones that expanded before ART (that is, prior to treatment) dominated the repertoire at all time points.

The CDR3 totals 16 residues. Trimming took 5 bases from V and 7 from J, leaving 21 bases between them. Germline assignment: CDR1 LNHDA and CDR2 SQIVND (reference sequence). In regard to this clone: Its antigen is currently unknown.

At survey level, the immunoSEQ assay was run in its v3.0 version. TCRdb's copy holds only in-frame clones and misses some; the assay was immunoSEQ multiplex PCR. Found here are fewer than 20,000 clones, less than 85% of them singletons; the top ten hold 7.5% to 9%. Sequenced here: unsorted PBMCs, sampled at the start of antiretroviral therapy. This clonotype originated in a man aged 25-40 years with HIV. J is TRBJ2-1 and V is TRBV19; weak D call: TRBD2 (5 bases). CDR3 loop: CASSPFGPISGNEQFF. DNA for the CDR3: TGTGCCAGTAGTCCCTTCGGTCCCATCTCGGGGAATGAGCAGTTCTTC.